Presented here are 30 T cell receptor beta chains from one specimen sequenced in a study of tumor-infiltrating lymphocytes in oesophageal squamous cell carcinoma. TCRdb redid the calling of the PCR reads with MiXCR, one entry per CDR3 protein. The profile covers under 20,000 distinct CDR3 sequences, with around 38% appearing a single time and 6.8% taken by the ten largest. The specimen was blood. The receptors were sampled from a male donor with esophageal squamous cell carcinoma.

The chain couples TRBV7-2 to TRBJ2-5; a weak D match, TRBD2 (5 bases). Trimming pared 2 bases from V and 4 bases from J, leaving 11 bases between. The CDR3 length is 14 residues. CDR1 and CDR2 from the germline V gene are SGHTA and FQGNSA. CDR3 sequence (DNA): TGTGCCAGCAGCTTATCTCGGGGAATAGAGACCCAGTACTTC. It translates to CASSLSRGIETQYF. The whole variable domain, remainder taken from reference TRBV7-2 and TRBJ2-5, is GAGVSQSPSNKVTEKGKDVELRCDPISGHTALYWYRQSLGQGLEFLIYFQGNSAPDKSGLPSDRFSAERTGGSVSTLTIQRTQQEDSAVYLCASSLSRGIETQYFGPGTRLLVL.

This clonotype is medium-sized within its sample. The chain uses TRBV11-2 and TRBJ2-5; D is possibly TRBD2 (6 bases). The CDR3 covers 16 residues. Germline CDR1 reads SGHAT; CDR2 reads FQNNGV. V gave up 5 bases and J gave up 5 bases, with 21 bases separating them. The chain's CDR3 is CASSDVGSGIIETQYF. CDR3 sequence (DNA): TGTGCCAGCAGCGACGTCGGTAGCGGAATCATTGAGACCCAGTACTTC.

This clonotype has a count of ten or more. V and J are TRBV10-1 and TRBJ1-5; D not resolved. This CDR3 spans 12 amino acids. The V end was cut by 8 bases, the J end by 2 bases, with 7 bases between. CDR1 WNHNN and CDR2 SYGVQD come from the germline V gene (reference sequence). The CDR3 sequence is CASVRGNQPQHF. As DNA, the CDR3 is TGCGCCAGCGTCCGGGGCAATCAGCCCCAGCATTTT.

In this sample, this clonotype turned up a few times. J is TRBJ1-4 and V is TRBV4-1; 7 bases match TRBD1. V dropped 0 bases and J dropped 7; count of bases not matched to a gene: 8. Germline CDR1 reads MGHRA; CDR2 reads YSYEKL. This CDR3 has 16 amino acids. CDR3 amino acids: CASSQDQQGSGEKLFF. The CDR3, as DNA: TGCGCCAGCAGCCAAGATCAACAGGGGTCTGGTGAAAAACTGTTTTTT.

The J gene is TRBJ2-5, the V gene TRBV7-2; D unclear. Trimming left V 1 base short and J 9 bases short, with 18 bases between. Germline V lookup: CDR1 SGHTA, CDR2 FQGNSA. The length of the CDR3 is 15 residues. The CDR3 spells CASSLGLTLTLAQYF. The CDR3 coding sequence is TGTGCCAGCAGCTTAGGGTTGACCCTAACCTTGGCCCAGTACTTC.

This clonotype is a singleton in its sample. Given a much more abundant clone one base away, this may be a read error. The rearrangement joins TRBV19 to TRBJ2-5; 8 nucleotides agree with TRBD2. The germline V gene has CDR1 LNHDA and CDR2 SQIVND (reference sequence). V lost 5 bases, J lost 11 bases, and 19 bases stayed unmatched. CDR3 size: 16 residues. CDR3 in DNA: TGTGCCAGTAGTCTAACAAGCGGGAGCTCCTACAATGAGCAGTACTTC. Translation gives CASSLTSGSSYNEQYF.

This clonotype was detected many times. The chain couples TRBV9 to TRBJ2-7; TRBD1 matches at 7 bases. This CDR3 has 13 amino acids. CDR1 is SGDLS, CDR2 YYNGEE, per germline. The J segment lost 6 bases and the V segment lost 0 bases, leaving 3 bases of the junction unmatched. The CDR3 bases are TGTGCCAGCAGCGTAGAGGGGGCTAGCGAGCAGTACTTC. Residues: CASSVEGASEQYF.

There are a few counts of this clonotype. The chain uses TRBV7-9 and TRBJ2-1; D is uncertain. This CDR3 has 15 amino acids. The ends were cut back, 1 base at V and 0 bases at J, with 7 bases in the middle. Germline V CDR1 and CDR2: SEHNR, FQNEAQ (reference sequence). CDR3 nucleotides: TGTGCCAGCAGCTTAGTATCCAGCTCCTACAATGAGCAGTTCTTC. The encoded protein is CASSLVSSSYNEQFF. Full variable domain (outside the CDR3, taken from reference TRBV7-9 and TRBJ2-1): DTGVSQNPRHKITKRGQNVTFRCDPISEHNRLYWYRQTLGQGPEFLTYFQNEAQLEKSRLLSDRFSAERPKGSFSTLEIQRTEQGDSAMYLCASSLVSSSYNEQFFGPGTRLTVL.

The chain recombines TRBV11-2 with TRBJ2-5; D is perhaps TRBD1 or TRBD2 (5 bases each). With 4 bases removed from V and 13 bases from J, the gap between germline ends came to 19 bases. Germline CDR1 and CDR2: SGHAT and FQNNGV. CDR3 length: 13 amino acids. CDR3 DNA sequence: TGTGCCAGCAGCTCACAGGTGACCGGGGAGCTGTACTTC. It specifies CASSSQVTGELYF.

With respect to this clonotype: This clone may be a read error of a much larger clone one base away. DNA of the CDR3: TGTGCCAGCAGTTACGGGGGGGACACCGGGGAGCTGTATTTT. As protein: CASSYGGDTGELYF. The chain is built from TRBV6-1 and TRBJ1-4; possible D gene TRBD1, 6 bases. The CDR3 sequence is 14 residues long. Germline assignment: CDR1 MNHNS and CDR2 SASEGT.

The chain links TRBV28 to TRBJ2-7, with 8 bases lining up with TRBD2. The DNA end is more similar to TRBJ2-1, so the J call may be wrong. The germline CDR1 and CDR2 sequences are MDHEN and SYDVKM. There are 15 residues in the CDR3. Written as DNA, the CDR3 is TGTGCCAGCAGTTTACCAGCGGGGGATTACAATGAGCAGTTCTTC. Amino acid sequence: CASSLPAGDYNEQFF.

This clonotype qualifies as medium-sized. V is TRBV24-1 and J is TRBJ2-5, with TRBD2 identical over 9 bases. Germline loops: CDR1 KGHDR, CDR2 SFDVKD. CDR3 length: 17 amino acids. Trimming at V came to 3 bases and at J to 2 bases, leaving 9 bases not matched to a gene. The CDR3 reads CATSDPPWREGQETQYF. The CDR3 DNA reads as TGTGCCACCAGTGATCCCCCCTGGCGGGAGGGGCAAGAGACCCAGTACTTC.

This clonotype appeared a few times. The chain couples TRBV7-2 to TRBJ2-5, with 8 bases aligning to TRBD2. The DNA end is more similar to TRBJ2-7, so the J call may be wrong. The CDR3 runs 14 residues. Germline loops: CDR1 SGHTA, CDR2 FQGNSA. The CDR3 coding sequence is TGTGCCAGCAGCTTTTCCGGGAGGGCCTACGAGCAGTACTTC. Translation gives CASSFSGRAYEQYF.

This clonotype was counted at least ten times. The J gene is TRBJ2-3, the V gene TRBV6-1, with 10 bases that match TRBD2. J gave up 5 bases and V 0 bases, and 8 bases lay outside the gene matches. There are 17 residues in the CDR3. CDR1 and CDR2 (germline): MNHNS, SASEGT. CDR3 sequence (DNA): TGTGCCAGCAGTGAAGCCTACCTAGCGGGGGCCATAGATACGCAGTATTTT. The encoded protein is CASSEAYLAGAIDTQYF.

Regarding this clonotype: One junction end disagrees with the germline gene, perhaps due to a read error. The rearrangement links TRBV7-6 to TRBJ2-7, with D perhaps matching TRBD2 (5 bases). From germline, CDR1 is SGHVS and CDR2 FNYEAQ. This CDR3 region has 18 residues. The CDR3 DNA sequence: TGTGCCAGCAGCTCAAGGGCCAAAGGAGAGGTGAACACCGGGGAGCTGTACTTC. It translates to CASSSRAKGEVNTGELYF.

V usage is TRBV27 and J usage is TRBJ2-5; 7 bases map to TRBD1. The J call is doubtful: the DNA matches TRBJ1-2 better. The germline CDR1 and CDR2 sequences are MNHEY and SMNVEV (reference sequence). This CDR3 comprises 14 residues. For the CDR3, the DNA is TGTGCCAGCAGTTTGGGAAGGGGGCTCCGGGGCTACACCTTC. Its protein product is CASSLGRGLRGYTF.

A note on this clonotype: This CDR3 is missing its conserved last phenylalanine or tryptophan, likely due to a read error. The DNA is left out, because the CDR3 cannot be placed on it with certainty; the CDR3 is given as TCRdb lists it. The chain recombines TRBV11-1 with TRBJ2-5; TRBD2 was called by the table and not checked on the DNA. The germline V gene has CDR1 SGHAT and CDR2 FQDESV (reference sequence). The CDR3 length is 16 residues, termini included. The CDR3 spells CASSLGAGDYGYTFGS.

CDR3 sequence reads: CASSWLGGTYEQYF. In DNA form, the CDR3 reads TGTGCCAGCAGTTGGCTGGGGGGAACCTACGAGCAGTACTTC. The chain is built from TRBV6-1 and TRBJ2-7; a weak D match, TRBD2 (6 bases). The CDR3 covers 14 residues. V dropped 5 bases and J dropped 2 bases, with 13 bases sitting between them. Germline V gene sequence: CDR1 MNHNS, CDR2 SASEGT.

The chain combines TRBV7-3 with TRBJ2-3; D perhaps matches TRBD1 (6 bases). The DNA end favors TRBJ2-5, so the J call may be wrong. Germline values: CDR1 SGHTA, CDR2 FQGTGA. This CDR3 comprises 13 residues. The DNA of the CDR3 is TGTGCCAGCAGCTTACAGGGGTCAGAGACCCAGTACTTC. Translating gives CASSLQGSETQYF.

At least ten counts were recorded for this clonotype. This chain uses TRBV7-2 with TRBJ2-3, with a tentative D call TRBD2 (6 bases). Trimming pared 3 bases from V and 0 bases from J, leaving 13 bases between. Germline values: CDR1 SGHTA, CDR2 FQGNSA. This CDR3 has 16 amino acids. The CDR3 loop reads CASSLAGRGSTDTQYF. CDR3 sequence (DNA): TGTGCCAGCAGCTTGGCGGGGCGAGGTAGCACAGATACGCAGTATTTT.

This clonotype was counted ten times or more. The chain recombines TRBV5-4 with TRBJ1-2; D may be TRBD1 (6 bases). The CDR3 spans 16 residues. The V end lost 4 bases, the J end lost 0 bases, and 16 bases lay between the germline ends. Germline-derived CDR1 and CDR2 are SGHNT and YYREEE (reference sequence). The CDR3 nucleotides read TGTGCCAGCAGCAGACCAACCGGGACACCTAACTATGGCTACACCTTC. Encoded protein: CASSRPTGTPNYGYTF.

The chain has TRBV7-2 and TRBJ2-7; tentatively, D is TRBD1 (6 bases). CDR1 is SGHTA and CDR2 is FQGNSA in the germline V gene. Between the trimmed V and J ends, which lost 3 bases and 6 bases, there was a span of 21 bases. The CDR3 has 16 residues. The CDR3 protein is CASSFNLGAPASEQYF. CDR3 DNA: TGTGCCAGCAGCTTTAATCTGGGGGCCCCCGCCTCCGAGCAGTACTTC.

This clonotype was recorded a few times. The chain has TRBV2 and TRBJ2-1; 15 bases align to TRBD2. J gave up 9 bases and V 4 bases, and 4 bases lay outside the gene matches. Germline CDR1 and CDR2: SNHLY and FYNNEI. The CDR3 covers 15 residues. CDR3 amino acids: CASSGTSGGAGEQFF. In DNA form, the CDR3 reads TGTGCCAGCAGTGGGACTAGCGGGGGGGCCGGTGAGCAGTTCTTC.

In the case of this clonotype: Without the conserved terminal phenylalanine or tryptophan, this CDR3 likely stems from a read error. It is unclear where the CDR3 begins or ends on the DNA, so no DNA is shown, and the CDR3 is as TCRdb lists it. CDR3 sequence: CASSLSGGAGVFSPLHFGN. V gene TRBV7-3 combines with J gene TRBJ2-1; the D segment call TRBD1 is taken from the table without a DNA check. The length of the CDR3 is 19 amino acids, counting both ends. Germline CDR1 SGHTA, CDR2 FQGTGA.

The rearrangement joins TRBV20-1 to TRBJ2-7, with D possibly TRBD2 on 5 matching bases. The V end was cut by 0 bases, the J end by 1 base, with 19 bases between. Germline V gene data show CDR1 as DFQATT and CDR2 as SNEGSKA (reference sequence). The CDR3 length is 17 residues. The CDR3 region has the DNA TGCAGTGCTAGAGAAGGAGACGGGGTGGTCTTTTCCTACGAGCAGTACTTC. Amino acid sequence: CSAREGDGVVFSYEQYF.

As concerns this clonotype: Likely a read error: the CDR3 ends without its conserved phenylalanine or tryptophan. The V gene is TRBV12-3 or TRBV12-4, the J gene TRBJ2-4; D not certain. The J call may be in error: the DNA end matches TRBJ2-7 better. This CDR3 spans 13 amino acids. The CDR3 nucleotides read TGTGCCAGCAGTTTTCGAACCTCCTACGAGCAGTACGAT. Its translation: CASSFRTSYEQYD.

The genes are TRBV24-1 and TRBJ2-1; 12 bases fit TRBD1. The V and J ends lost 3 bases and 6 bases, in that order; junction bases with no gene match: 11. Germline CDR1 and CDR2: KGHDR and SFDVKD. This CDR3 is 18 amino acids long. Written as DNA, the CDR3 is TGTGCCACCAGTGATGAAATCTCCGGGACAGGGGGCGGCAATGAGCAGTTCTTC. Protein sequence: CATSDEISGTGGGNEQFF.

The rearrangement uses TRBV5-1 and TRBJ1-4, with TRBD2 matching 8 bases. The J call is doubtful: the DNA matches TRBJ2-2 better. The CDR3 spans 19 residues. Germline CDR1 SGHRS, CDR2 YFSETQ. In DNA form, the CDR3 reads TGCGCCAGCAGCTCAGATTCTGGGACTAGGCTCGCGAACACCGGGGAGCTGTTTTTT. Its translation is CASSSDSGTRLANTGELFF.

Only a few counts were recorded for this clonotype. This chain connects TRBV10-1 to TRBJ2-3; unclear D gene. The CDR3 contains 13 residues. V was shortened by 4 bases and J by 0 bases, with 5 bases between the two germline ends. Germline-derived CDR1 and CDR2 are WNHNN and SYGVQD (reference sequence). CDR3 nucleotide sequence: TGCGCCAGCAGTGGGCCTAGCACAGATACGCAGTATTTT. This gives the protein CASSGPSTDTQYF.

The J gene is TRBJ2-5, the V gene TRBV12-3 or TRBV12-4; possibly TRBD1 or TRBD2 for D (5 bases each). Near its end, the DNA agrees better with TRBJ2-7, so the J call may be wrong. The CDR3 runs to 14 residues. CDR3 sequence (DNA): TGTGCCAGCAGTCTCCGGGACCTTACGGACGAGCAGTACTTC. Its translation: CASSLRDLTDEQYF.